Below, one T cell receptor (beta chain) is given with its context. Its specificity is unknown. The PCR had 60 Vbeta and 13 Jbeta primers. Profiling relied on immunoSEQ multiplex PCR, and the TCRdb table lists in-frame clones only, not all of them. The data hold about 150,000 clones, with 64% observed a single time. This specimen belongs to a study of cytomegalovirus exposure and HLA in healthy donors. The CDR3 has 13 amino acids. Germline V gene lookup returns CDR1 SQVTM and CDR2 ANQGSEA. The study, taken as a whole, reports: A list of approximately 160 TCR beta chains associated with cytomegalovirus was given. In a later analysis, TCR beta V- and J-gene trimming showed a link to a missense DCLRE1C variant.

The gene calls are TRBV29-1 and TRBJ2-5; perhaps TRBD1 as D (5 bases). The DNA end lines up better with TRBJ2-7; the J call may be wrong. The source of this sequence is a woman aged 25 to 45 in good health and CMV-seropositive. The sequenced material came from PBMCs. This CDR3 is CSVEGQGKYEQYF. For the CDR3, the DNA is TGCAGCGTTGAAGGCCAGGGCAAATACGAGCAGTACTTC.